The entry below gives a single T cell receptor beta chain sequence along with its context. What it recognizes is unknown. The CDR3 sequence is 15 residues long. CDR1 LGHNA and CDR2 YSLEER come from the germline V gene. The V end lost 0 bases, the J end lost 5 bases, and 14 bases lay between the germline ends. These data are taken from a study of T cell responses to AZD1222 COVID-19 vaccine. Regarding the study as a whole: Baseline seropositivity occurred in only a handful of AZD1222 recipients. Close to half of all spike-specific TCRs reportedly target regions of the variants that are unmutated.

Method: immunoSEQ multiplex PCR; TCRdb's copy keeps in-frame clones and lacks some. In the table there are about 60,000 clones, more than 75% of which are singletons. Sequenced here: peripheral blood, sampled on day 0 of AZD1222 vaccination. This clonotype was sampled from an adult in good health. The chain joins TRBV4-3 to TRBJ2-7, with D unclear. CDR3 loop: CASSQDPVLAHEQYF. In DNA, the CDR3 is TGCGCCAGCAGCCAAGACCCGGTATTAGCCCACGAGCAGTACTTC.